The clone carrying this T cell receptor beta chain was seen a few times. Its antigen remains unidentified. Treatment here: around 19 received Ad26.COV2.S at low or high dose, single or two shots; 5 received placebo; per-sample allocation not given. Samples analyzed were those drawn on day 63 after the first vaccine or placebo injection. Whoever gave the sample was an adult aged 18-55 years in Boston. The vaccine delivered Wuhan-strain SARS-CoV-2 spike through an Ad26 vector. This entry belongs to a study of Ad26.COV2.S vaccination and SARS-CoV-2 variants. The overall study: Participants got Ad26.COV2.S intramuscularly, once or twice 56 days apart. Study findings and constraints: Substantial breadth was reported for post-vaccination spike-specific CD8+ and CD4+ T cells.

Some clones are missing from TCRdb's copy, which holds only in-frame ones; the method was immunoSEQ multiplex PCR. The sample yields about 250,000 clones, around 87% seen once. V shed 0 bases and J shed 1 base, with 16 bases lying between them. CDR1 MRHNA and CDR2 SNTAGT come from the germline V gene. The CDR3 contains 18 residues. This TCR was sampled from a person aged 18-60 years who received the Ad26.COV2.S COVID-19 vaccine or a placebo. Sample: peripheral blood, taken in a trial of Ad26.COV2.S vaccine versus placebo. The J gene is TRBJ1-5, the V gene TRBV6-4, with D perhaps TRBD1 (5 bases). Written as DNA, the CDR3 is TGTGCCAGCAGTGACTCGAGACGTGGGAGGGGAAGCAATCAGCCCCAGCATTTT. Its protein product is CASSDSRRGRGSNQPQHF.